This T cell receptor beta chain is drawn from a study of early T cells in non-severe SARS-CoV-2 infection. The overall study: It was bulk RNA from unsorted whole blood that was sequenced, and the chains were unpaired. Findings of the study overall: Matching against VDJdb likely underestimated virus-specific expansions, favoring anti-spike CD8.

This CDR3 is 13 amino acids long. Germline V gives CDR1 SGDLS, CDR2 YYNGEE. Trimming pared 7 bases from V and 5 bases from J, leaving 15 bases between. In this sample, this clonotype turned up a few times. Its specificity is unknown. Each single cDNA molecule received a unique molecular identifier. TCRdb redid the calling of the 5' RACE reads with MiXCR, one entry per CDR3 protein. The table includes about 92,000 distinct CDR3 sequences, around 15% detected once. What was sequenced was whole blood. The J gene is TRBJ1-2, the V gene TRBV9; tentatively, D is TRBD1 (5 bases). The clonotype was recovered from an adult who was a healthcare worker with PCR-confirmed SARS-CoV-2 infection or an uninfected control (not recorded which). The CDR3 sequence: CASGRTPSYGYTF. CDR3 in DNA: TGTGCCAGCGGTCGGACACCTTCTTATGGCTACACCTTC.